The subject of this entry is one T cell receptor beta chain. This clone's antigen is unknown. The junction and the germline gene differ at one end; a read error may be behind it. The germline V gene provides CDR1 MGHRA and CDR2 YSYEKL. The CDR3, from cysteine to phenylalanine, totals 17 residues. Only CDR3 DNA is held: 51 bases, read in frame from base 1. The sample belongs to a study of lung T cells in sarcoidosis with Löfgren's syndrome (TCRdb year 2017). With regard to the full study: Sarcoidosis was characterized as a granulomatous, predominantly pulmonary disease marked by accumulation of CD4+ T cells in bronchoalveolar lavage fluid. The repertoire analyses concentrated on Lofgren's syndrome patients.

The paper's findings and limits, for the study overall: TRAV12-1 and TRBV2 were reported as the most expanded V gene segments in Löfgren's syndrome patients compared with control subjects. CDR3 motifs in TRAV12-1 and TRBV2 were reported to be shared across several Lofgren's syndrome patients, which suggests public CD4+ TCR repertoires. When alphabeta pairing was analyzed, TRAV12-1 tended to pair preferentially with TRBV2, and the resulting paired TCRs displayed CDR3 homology. Recognition of a sarcoidosis-associated antigen was merely suggested, with the antigen itself still putative and unidentified.

Data came from an Illumina MiSeq. TCRdb reprocessing: public reads trimmed at Q25 with fastp, clones called with MiXCR, in-frame beta chains kept. A single entry per CDR3 protein holds the most common genes and DNA from its merged rows. The sample table shows around 2,400 distinct CDR3 sequences, and around 30% are seen once. The top ten clonotypes cover roughly 8.7% of the sample. This chain is built from TRBV4-1 and TRBJ2-7, with 10 bases in between that match TRBD2. Material: CD4+ T cells from PBMCs. The TCR sequence derives from a human donor with sarcoidosis (Löfgren's syndrome or another form), or a control subject (not recorded which). The CDR3 protein is CASSQATSGTAPYDQYF. The base sequence is TGCGCCAGCAGCCAAGCTACTAGCGGGACCGCTCCCTACGATCAGTACTTC.